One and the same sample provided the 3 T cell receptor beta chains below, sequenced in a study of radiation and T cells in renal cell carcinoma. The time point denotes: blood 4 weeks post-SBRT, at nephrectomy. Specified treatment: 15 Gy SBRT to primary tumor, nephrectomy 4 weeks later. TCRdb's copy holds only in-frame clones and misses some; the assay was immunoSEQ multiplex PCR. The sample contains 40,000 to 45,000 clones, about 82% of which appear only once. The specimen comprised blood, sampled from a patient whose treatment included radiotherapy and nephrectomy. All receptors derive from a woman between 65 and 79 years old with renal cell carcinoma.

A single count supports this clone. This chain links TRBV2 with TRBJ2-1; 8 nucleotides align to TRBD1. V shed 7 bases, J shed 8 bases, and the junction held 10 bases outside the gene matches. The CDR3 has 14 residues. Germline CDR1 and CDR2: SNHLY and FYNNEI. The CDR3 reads CASTVQGAMDEQFF. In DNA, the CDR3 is TGTGCCAGCACGGTGCAGGGGGCTATGGATGAGCAGTTCTTC.

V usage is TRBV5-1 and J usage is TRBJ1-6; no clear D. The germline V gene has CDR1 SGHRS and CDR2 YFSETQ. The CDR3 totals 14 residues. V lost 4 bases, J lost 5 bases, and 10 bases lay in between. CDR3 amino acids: CASSQDRDNSPLHF. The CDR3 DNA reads TGCGCCAGCAGCCAGGATAGGGATAATTCACCCCTCCACTTT.

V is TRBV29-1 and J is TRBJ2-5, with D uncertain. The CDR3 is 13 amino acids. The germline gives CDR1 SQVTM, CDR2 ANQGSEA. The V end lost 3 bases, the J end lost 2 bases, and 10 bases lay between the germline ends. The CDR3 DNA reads TGCAGCGTTGAGGTCAACCAACAAGAGACCCAGTACTTC. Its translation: CSVEVNQQETQYF. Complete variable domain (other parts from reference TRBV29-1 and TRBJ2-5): SAVISQKPSRDICQRGTSLTIQCQVDSQVTMMFWYRQQPGQSLTLIATANQGSEATYESGFVIDKFPISRPNLTFSTLTVSNMSPEDSSIYLCSVEVNQQETQYFGPGTRLLVL.